What follows are 28 T cell receptor beta chains derived from one specimen sequenced in a study of Ad26.COV2.S vaccination and SARS-CoV-2 variants. Measured with immunoSEQ multiplex PCR; TCRdb has only the in-frame clones, and not every one. The sample yields about 140,000 clones, roughly 89% seen once. The material was peripheral blood, obtained after recovery from COVID-19. The source is a human donor who had recovered from COVID-19.

The V and J genes are TRBV28 and TRBJ1-2; D gene unclear. Germline V gives CDR1 MDHEN, CDR2 SYDVKM. V was cut by 5 bases and J by 4 bases, with 17 bases left in between. CDR3 length: 15 residues. CDR3 in amino acids: CASSLSLPLGYGYTF. DNA for the CDR3: TGTGCCAGCAGTCTCTCCCTTCCCTTGGGCTATGGCTACACCTTC.

The genes are TRBV4-3 and TRBJ2-1; unclear D gene. The germline V gene encodes CDR1 LGHNA and CDR2 YSLEER. V gave up 0 bases and J gave up 2 bases, with 14 bases separating them. The CDR3 runs to 17 residues. CDR3 loop: CASSQDRLLVPYNEQFF. CDR3 coding DNA: TGCGCCAGCAGCCAAGATCGTCTCCTTGTACCCTACAATGAGCAGTTCTTC.

This clone was seen once. This sequence joins TRBV6-5 and TRBJ1-1; TRBD1 is a possible D gene (5 bases). V dropped 0 bases and J dropped 4 bases, with 9 bases sitting between them. CDR1 and CDR2 from the germline V gene are MNHEY and SVGAGI. The CDR3 spans 14 residues. The CDR3 DNA follows: TGTGCCAGCAGTTACTCCAGGGACGGCACTGAAGCTTTCTTT. This encodes CASSYSRDGTEAFF.

The chain carries TRBV9 and TRBJ1-2; D perhaps matches TRBD1 (5 bases). The ends were cut back, 4 bases at V and 1 base at J, with 14 bases in the middle. Germline V gene data show CDR1 as SGDLS and CDR2 as YYNGEE. The CDR3 runs 15 residues. DNA of the CDR3: TGTGCCAGCAGCCCCCATTGGGGGGTTAACTATGGCTACACCTTC. Protein: CASSPHWGVNYGYTF. Filled out from reference TRBV9 and TRBJ1-2, the complete variable domain reads DSGVTQTPKHLITATGQRVTLRCSPRSGDLSVYWYQQSLDQGLQFLIQYYNGEERAKGNILERFSAQQFPDLHSELNLSSLELGDSALYFCASSPHWGVNYGYTFGSGTRLTVV.

The genes are TRBV7-6 and TRBJ2-7; D call uncertain. The CDR3 runs to 15 residues. Trimming shortened V by 0 bases and J by 3 bases, and 12 bases separated the two germline ends. In germline, CDR1 is SGHVS, CDR2 FNYEAQ. CDR3 residues: CASSLAYFPNYEQYF. The CDR3 DNA is TGTGCCAGCAGCTTAGCATACTTCCCGAACTACGAGCAGTACTTC.

V is TRBV18 and J is TRBJ1-4; tentative D call: TRBD1 (6 bases). V was shortened by 6 bases and J by 5 bases, with 13 bases between the two germline ends. Germline V gene sequence: CDR1 KGHSH, CDR2 LQKENI. The CDR3 covers 14 residues. Here the CDR3 DNA reads TGTGCCAGCTCCAGCAGGACAGAAAATGAAAAACTGTTTTTT. It encodes CASSSRTENEKLFF.

This chain uses TRBV19 with TRBJ2-7, with D perhaps being TRBD1 or TRBD2 (5 bases each). This CDR3 comprises 14 residues. Trimming cost V 1 base and J 3 bases, with 10 bases left between them. CDR1 is LNHDA and CDR2 is SQIVND in the germline V gene (reference sequence). The CDR3 nucleotides are TGTGCCAGTAGTATAGGAGGGGTAAGCTACGAGCAGTACTTC. Its translation is CASSIGGVSYEQYF.

This clone was seen only a few times. This CDR3 reads CASSVLAGGQETQYF. The DNA for the CDR3 is TGTGCCAGCAGCGTACTAGCGGGGGGTCAAGAGACCCAGTACTTC. The chain combines TRBV27 with TRBJ2-5, with TRBD2 matching 12 bases. V lost 6 bases to trimming and J lost 2 bases; unmatched junction nucleotides: 4. Germline assignment: CDR1 MNHEY and CDR2 SMNVEV (reference sequence). The CDR3 runs 15 residues.

This clone was counted only a few times. This chain joins TRBV12-5 and TRBJ1-5, with D uncertain. The CDR3 is made up of 14 amino acids. The germline V gene encodes CDR1 LGHNT and CDR2 FRNRAP. Deletions cut 6 bases from V and 2 bases from J, with 11 bases between. CDR3 residues: CASGPLWGNQPQHF. For the CDR3, the DNA is TGTGCTAGTGGCCCGCTATGGGGCAATCAGCCCCAGCATTTT.

The chain combines TRBV2 with TRBJ2-7, with D possibly called TRBD1 or TRBD2 (7 bases each). The V gene's germline CDR1 is SNHLY and CDR2 FYNNEI. CDR3 length equals 14 residues. With 3 bases removed from V and 3 bases from J, the gap between germline ends came to 12 bases. CDR3 nucleotide sequence: TGTGCCAGCAGTGAGGCAGGGGGGGGCTACGAGCAGTACTTC. It yields the protein CASSEAGGGYEQYF.

The genes are TRBV7-9 and TRBJ2-5; TRBD1 matches at 9 bases. The ends lost 7 bases at V and 5 bases at J; junction bases unmatched: 8. Germline CDR1 reads SEHNR; CDR2 reads FQNEAQ (reference sequence). CDR3 length: 14 residues. The CDR3 here is CASTLQGAAETQYF. As DNA, the CDR3 is TGTGCCAGCACCCTACAGGGGGCGGCGGAGACCCAGTACTTC.

V gene TRBV20-1 combines with J gene TRBJ2-7; possibly TRBD1 for D (6 bases). The CDR3 consists of 11 residues. Germline values: CDR1 DFQATT, CDR2 SNEGSKA (reference sequence). Trimming stripped 1 base from V and 9 bases from J, with 10 bases between. The CDR3 loop is CSARALTGQYF. CDR3 nucleotide sequence: TGCAGTGCTAGAGCTCTGACAGGGCAGTACTTC.

This clone was seen only once. The CDR3 nucleotides are TGCAGTGCTAGTAGCAGGGCGACAGATACGCAGTATTTT. Protein sequence: CSASSRATDTQYF. The chain combines TRBV20-1 with TRBJ2-3; D perhaps matches TRBD1 (5 bases). This CDR3 spans 13 amino acids. Germline V lookup: CDR1 DFQATT, CDR2 SNEGSKA (reference sequence). Trimming shortened V by 3 bases and J by 3 bases, and 10 bases separated the two germline ends.

The chain carries TRBV18 and TRBJ1-1; 10 bases are a match to TRBD1. The V and J ends lost 5 bases and 7 bases, in that order; junction bases with no gene match: 13. CDR3 length equals 16 residues. CDR1 KGHSH and CDR2 LQKENI come from the germline V gene. The CDR3 protein is CASSIGQGETGVEAFF. The CDR3, as DNA: TGTGCCAGCTCAATCGGACAGGGGGAAACCGGAGTTGAAGCTTTCTTT.

The chain recombines TRBV10-2 with TRBJ1-5; D might be TRBD1 (5 bases). The germline CDR1 and CDR2 sequences are WSHSY and SAAADI. CDR3 length equals 12 residues. V lost 9 bases, J lost 3 bases, and 9 bases lay in between. CDR3 in DNA: TGCGCCAGAGGGGATGACAATCAGCCCCAGCATTTT. It codes for CARGDDNQPQHF.

The chain is built from TRBV5-1 and TRBJ2-1; 7 positions agree with TRBD2. Trimming took 0 bases from V and 2 from J; bases not matched to a gene: 2. Looked up from germline, CDR1 is SGHRS and CDR2 is YFSETQ. This CDR3 region has 15 residues. CDR3 nucleotide sequence: TGCGCCAGCAGCTTGGGCAGCGGGGCCTACAATGAGCAGTTCTTC. It encodes CASSLGSGAYNEQFF.

The chain links TRBV19 to TRBJ1-2; D is possibly TRBD1 (6 bases). The CDR3 is made up of 16 amino acids. V dropped 3 bases and J dropped 7 bases, with 21 bases sitting between them. Germline V lookup: CDR1 LNHDA, CDR2 SQIVND (reference sequence). CDR3 sequence: CASSMTGSSNLAGYTF. CDR3 DNA: TGTGCCAGTAGTATGACAGGCTCTTCTAACCTGGCTGGCTACACCTTC.

This clone was detected only once. Other nucleotide sequences from this sample produce the same CDR3. The chain combines TRBV6-5 with TRBJ2-7; weak D call: TRBD1 (5 bases). In germline, CDR1 is MNHEY, CDR2 SVGAGI. The V end lost 6 bases, the J end lost 1 base, and 7 bases lay between the germline ends. The CDR3 totals 12 residues. CDR3 nucleotide sequence: TGTGCCAGCAGCAGGGATTCCTACGAGCAGTACTTC. It translates to CASSRDSYEQYF.

This clone was seen a handful of times. The chain couples TRBV6-5 to TRBJ1-6; D unresolved. The CDR3 extends over 13 amino acids. V was cut by 6 bases and J by 10 bases, with 13 bases left in between. In germline, CDR1 is MNHEY, CDR2 SVGAGI. The CDR3 loop is CASRLELVSPLHF. DNA of the CDR3: TGTGCCAGCAGACTCGAGCTGGTCTCACCCCTCCACTTT.

This chain connects TRBV4-2 to TRBJ2-1; perhaps TRBD1 as D (8 bases). V lost 4 bases and J lost 4, with 14 bases in between. Germline values: CDR1 LGHNA, CDR2 YNFKEQ. There are 15 residues in the CDR3. The CDR3, as DNA: TGTGCCAGCAGCCGAGACAGGGGAGGGTACAATGAGCAGTTCTTC. Amino acids: CASSRDRGGYNEQFF.

The chain links TRBV11-2 to TRBJ2-3; D is ambiguous. Trimming took off 5 bases at V and 1 base at J, with 16 bases between the two ends. The CDR3 extends over 16 amino acids. Germline CDR1 and CDR2: SGHAT and FQNNGV. The CDR3 DNA reads TGTGCCAGCAGCCTCCAGGATCTAGGTGGCACAGATACGCAGTATTTT. Amino acid sequence: CASSLQDLGGTDTQYF.

The chain links TRBV19 to TRBJ1-1; D gene uncertain. Germline CDR1 LNHDA, CDR2 SQIVND (reference sequence). This CDR3 has 13 residues. Trimming cost V 7 bases and J 5 bases, with 14 bases left between them. This CDR3 is CASNGEGRTEAFF. CDR3 in DNA: TGTGCCAGTAACGGGGAGGGAAGGACTGAAGCTTTCTTT. The whole variable domain, filled in from reference TRBV19 and TRBJ1-1, reads DGGITQSPKYLFRKEGQNVTLSCEQNLNHDAMYWYRQDPGQGLRLIYYSQIVNDFQKGDIAEGYSVSREKKESFPLTVTSAQKNPTAFYLCASNGEGRTEAFFGQGTRLTVV.

The chain recombines TRBV19 with TRBJ2-7, with D perhaps matching TRBD1 (7 bases). CDR1 and CDR2 (germline): LNHDA, SQIVND (reference sequence). CDR3 length: 13 residues. V was shortened by 2 bases and J by 9 bases, with 14 bases between the two germline ends. The CDR3 DNA reads TGTGCCAGTAGTATACCAGGGGGGCTGCCGCAGTACTTC. Amino acid sequence: CASSIPGGLPQYF.

This sequence joins TRBV27 and TRBJ2-5, with 11 nucleotides matching TRBD2. Trimming took 1 base from V and 2 from J; bases not matched to a gene: 0. This CDR3 is built from 15 residues. The germline gives CDR1 MNHEY, CDR2 SMNVEV (reference sequence). CDR3: CASSLWTSGQETQYF. CDR3 coding DNA: TGTGCCAGCAGTTTATGGACTAGCGGGCAAGAGACCCAGTACTTC.

The chain links TRBV11-2 to TRBJ1-2, with no clear D. Deletions cut 2 bases from V and 7 bases from J, with 8 bases between. CDR3 length: 12 residues. Germline loops: CDR1 SGHAT, CDR2 FQNNGV. The CDR3 reads CASSLRDRGYTF. CDR3 nucleotides: TGTGCCAGCAGCTTAAGAGATCGTGGCTACACCTTC.

A single count supports this clone. CDR3 sequence: CASSQGQATDTQYF. DNA for the CDR3: TGTGCCAGCAGCCAGGGACAGGCCACAGATACGCAGTATTTT. J is TRBJ2-3 and V is TRBV7-8, with 8 bases aligning to TRBD1. The germline V gene encodes CDR1 SGHVS and CDR2 FQNEAQ. V shed 5 bases and J 2 bases; nucleotides not matched to a gene: 3. The CDR3 extends over 14 amino acids.

The rearrangement links TRBV18 to TRBJ1-1; D remains ambiguous. The CDR3 is made up of 12 amino acids. The V end lost 3 bases, the J end lost 8 bases, and 10 bases lay between the germline ends. Germline V CDR1 and CDR2: KGHSH, LQKENI. In DNA form, the CDR3 reads TGTGCCAGCTCACCTTACACGAAAGAAGCTTTCTTT. This translates into CASSPYTKEAFF.

V gene TRBV6-1 combines with J gene TRBJ2-3, with 9 bases lining up with TRBD2. The CDR3 covers 18 residues. With V trimmed by 0 bases and J by 1 base, 8 bases remained unmatched. Germline loops: CDR1 MNHNS, CDR2 SASEGT. In DNA, the CDR3 is TGTGCCAGCAGTGAAGCCCCTCGTCTAGCGGGACGCACAGATACGCAGTATTTT. It encodes CASSEAPRLAGRTDTQYF.